Each of the 10 T cell receptor beta chains below was sequenced from the same sample in a study of cytomegalovirus exposure and HLA in healthy donors. The PCR used 60 Vbeta and 13 Jbeta primers. Produced via immunoSEQ multiplex PCR; TCRdb's table is partial and in-frame only. The listing contains 45,000 to 70,000 clones. Input material: PBMCs. These receptors were collected from a woman in her 30s in good health and CMV-seropositive.

This chain links TRBV7-9 with TRBJ2-7; TRBD2 aligns across 10 bases. Germline V gives CDR1 SEHNR, CDR2 FQNEAQ (reference sequence). V trimming: 2 bases; J trimming: 6 bases; junction bases outside the gene matches: 4. The CDR3 runs to 14 residues. The CDR3 DNA follows: TGTGCCAGCAGCTTAAGCGGGAGGGCCGGCGAGCAGTACTTC. Residues: CASSLSGRAGEQYF.

V is TRBV20-1 and J is TRBJ2-7; D uncertain. Germline-derived CDR1 and CDR2 are DFQATT and SNEGSKA (reference sequence). The CDR3 has 10 residues. V was clipped by 6 bases and J by 3 bases, with 6 bases between them. CDR3 in amino acids: CSASVYEQYF. CDR3 DNA: TGCAGTGCCTCAGTCTACGAGCAGTACTTC.

The rearrangement links TRBV6-6 to TRBJ1-6; maybe TRBD1 (5 bases). Germline values: CDR1 MNHNY, CDR2 SVGAGI (reference sequence). The CDR3 totals 15 residues. V was clipped by 2 bases and J by 7 bases, with 12 bases between them. The DNA of the CDR3 is TGTGCCAGCAGTTACCCGACAGAGACGAATTCACCCCTCCACTTT. Amino acid sequence: CASSYPTETNSPLHF.

V gene TRBV7-3 combines with J gene TRBJ2-7; 8 bases are a match to TRBD1. With 3 bases clipped from V and 5 bases from J, the junction kept 9 bases outside the gene matches. This CDR3 has 15 amino acids. Germline V gene data show CDR1 as SGHTA and CDR2 as FQGTGA. The CDR3 nucleotides read TGTGCCAGCAGCTTTTCAGGGGGCGAGAGACACGAGCAGTACTTC. Its translation: CASSFSGGERHEQYF.

The chain combines TRBV15 with TRBJ1-4; 10 bases align to TRBD1. V shed 2 bases, J shed 5 bases, and the junction held 5 bases outside the gene matches. The CDR3 length is 16 residues. CDR1 LNHNV and CDR2 YYDKDF come from the germline V gene (reference sequence). This CDR3 is CATSRPPGQGNEKLFF. CDR3 coding DNA: TGTGCCACCAGCAGACCTCCGGGACAGGGGAATGAAAAACTGTTTTTT.

The J gene is TRBJ2-7, the V gene TRBV6-6; D remains unclear. V was trimmed by 0 bases and J by 6 bases, leaving 6 bases between them. This CDR3 contains 12 residues. From germline, CDR1 is MNHNY and CDR2 SVGAGI (reference sequence). Here the CDR3 reads CASSYSLSEQYF. In nucleotides, the CDR3 is TGTGCCAGCAGTTACTCCCTGAGCGAGCAGTACTTC.

J is TRBJ2-6 and V is TRBV5-1; no definite D call. The length of the CDR3 is 16 residues. V lost 0 bases to trimming and J lost 2 bases, with 9 bases between them. In germline, CDR1 is SGHRS, CDR2 YFSETQ. CDR3 sequence: CASSLGTAAGANVLTF. The CDR3 region has the DNA TGCGCCAGCAGCTTGGGAACCGCAGCTGGGGCCAACGTCCTGACTTTC.

The rearrangement joins TRBV7-9 to TRBJ1-6; D is ambiguous. Trimming left V 7 bases short and J 9 bases short, with 22 bases between. Looked up from germline, CDR1 is SEHNR and CDR2 is FQNEAQ (reference sequence). The CDR3 has 16 amino acids. CDR3 sequence (DNA): TGTGCCAGCACCCAGGCACCACGGCCAAGTGGTTCACCCCTCCACTTT. It yields the protein CASTQAPRPSGSPLHF.

Comment on this clone: The junction differs from germline at one of its ends, possibly a read error. The CDR3 spells CASSLGSGSTDTQYF. In nucleotides, the CDR3 is TGTGCTAGCAGCTTAGGTAGCGGGTCCACAGATACGCAGTATTTT. J is TRBJ2-3 and V is TRBV7-7, with TRBD2 matching over 7 bases. Germline CDR1 reads SSHAT; CDR2 reads FNYEAQ (reference sequence). This CDR3 spans 15 amino acids.

The rearrangement joins TRBV6-5 to TRBJ2-7, with TRBD1 as a possible D gene (6 bases). Germline lookup yields CDR1 MNHEY and CDR2 SVGAGI. The CDR3 is 13 residues long. The germline V and J ends were trimmed by 10 bases and 3 bases, with 16 bases remaining between them. CDR3 nucleotides: TGTGCCACCCAATCAGGGGAGAGCTACGAGCAGTACTTC. Its translation: CATQSGESYEQYF.